This T cell receptor beta chain was captured in a study of tissue T cells after allogeneic stem cell transplantation. Overall study: Pathologist review favored tissue samples showing histologically apparent lymphocytes. Study outcomes and limitations: Which tissue TCRs were alloreactive or antigen-specific was not determined. Some clones might be persisting host cells.

Notes on this clone: The antigen remains undetermined.

Sequencing used immunoSEQ multiplex PCR; TCRdb keeps in-frame clones, though not all of them. The sample has some 25,000 clones, over 70% seen once. With 5 bases removed from V and 4 bases from J, the gap between germline ends came to 24 bases. Germline V gene data show CDR1 as MNHEY and CDR2 as SVGEGT. The CDR3 length is 17 residues. This TCR came from an older female donor with lung cancer. V is TRBV6-2 or TRBV6-3 and J is TRBJ2-7; no firm D call. The sequencing here drew on tissue from the ileum, taken at autopsy. CDR3 protein: CASSGPLSPFAVYEQYF. The CDR3 DNA reads as TGTGCCAGCAGTGGGCCCCTCTCCCCCTTTGCAGTGTACGAGCAGTACTTC.